This is a list of T cell receptor beta chains from one sample in a study of early T cells in non-severe SARS-CoV-2 infection. Each CDR3 protein gets one entry after TCRdb re-called the 5' RACE reads with MiXCR. Among 83,000 or so distinct CDR3 sequences listed, 8% to 13% were seen once. Sequencing used whole blood, obtained at baseline. These receptors were obtained from an adult who was a healthcare worker with PCR-confirmed SARS-CoV-2 infection or an uninfected control (not recorded which). Both conserved end residues are trimmed from each CDR3. The size of a clone is reported for some rows only, either as once, few or many, or as a class for expanded clones.

v_gene	abundance	j_gene	CDR3aa
TRBV3-1	-	TRBJ2-3	ASSQGTGSTDTQY
TRBV7-9	many	TRBJ2-1	ASSSLGIGEQF
TRBV30	-	TRBJ2-3	AWSGGKGGWPDTQY
TRBV11-2	-	TRBJ1-4	ASSAPGQGDEKLF
TRBV4-2	many	TRBJ1-5	ASSRDPQGGLQPQH
TRBV4-1	few	TRBJ2-1	ASSLKAERF
TRBV7-9	-	TRBJ2-6	ASSPERAANVLT
TRBV6-4	few	TRBJ2-1	ASSEASRDYNEQF
TRBV7-9	many	TRBJ1-1	ASSVDRGSLLVEAF
TRBV7-8	few	TRBJ1-5	ASSLTGAGFSNQPQH
TRBV30	many	TRBJ2-1	AWSDIQGLAKPL
TRBV30	few	TRBJ2-7	AWSGSAYEQY
TRBV5-4	medium-sized	TRBJ1-5	ASSLRGSNQPQH
TRBV3-1	many	TRBJ2-1	ASSQEGIIAYNEQF
TRBV27	many	TRBJ2-4	ASGADRGGNIQY
TRBV5-1	many	TRBJ1-6	ASSLAGRDNSPLH
TRBV20-1	few	TRBJ2-2	SAKAPPGELF
TRBV5-6	many	TRBJ1-2	ASSRQGQNYGYT
TRBV10-3	few	TRBJ2-3	ATVGGFTDTQY
TRBV20-1	-	TRBJ2-3	SARTTSAQY
TRBV10-3	once	TRBJ2-7	AISEPGLAGQGGFEQY
TRBV28	-	TRBJ1-1	ASSLIMGQGAMNTEAF
TRBV5-1	-	TRBJ2-3	ASSLRAGWSDTQY
TRBV6-1	many	TRBJ1-2	ASSEQPSSSYGYT
TRBV6-5	-	TRBJ2-1	ASSTGQGSHNEQF
TRBV5-1	few	TRBJ1-3	ASRPAQTAGNTIY
TRBV6-6	-	TRBJ2-7	ASSIGQGGEQY
TRBV28	-	TRBJ2-2	ASSLIRGPTQTGELF
TRBV7-9	many	TRBJ2-6	ASSLLNSGANVLT
TRBV6-6	-	TRBJ1-4	ASSYRDKEKLF
TRBV9	-	TRBJ1-5	ASSVWNYGQPQH
TRBV12-3/TRBV12-4	-	TRBJ1-1	ASSNSNMNTEAF
TRBV7-6	-	TRBJ2-7	ASSLAALSYEQY
TRBV20-1	-	TRBJ2-7	SASGSGYEQY
TRBV20-1	few	TRBJ2-7	SAWGTYGEQY
TRBV19	few	TRBJ2-6	ASSIDFEANVLT
TRBV7-3	-	TRBJ2-2	ASSPDSLQGGELF
TRBV7-6	-	TRBJ2-2	ASSSQGSGELF
TRBV7-3	many	TRBJ2-7	ASSLGGVVGWQY
TRBV2	-	TRBJ2-4	ASGGTGITKNIQY
TRBV30	few	TRBJ2-3	AWSPEDSRGTTDTQY
TRBV28	-	TRBJ1-4	ASSLRNSNEKLF
TRBV11-2	few	TRBJ2-3	ASTPGLAKGTDTQY
TRBV20-1	-	TRBJ2-2	SASGGRAGGPGELF
TRBV18	few	TRBJ1-1	ASSTKGNTEAF
TRBV9	many	TRBJ2-7	ASSASTSDVDEQY
TRBV2	-	TRBJ2-1	ASSDSPDNEQF
TRBV6-2/TRBV6-3	many	TRBJ2-1	ASSYSITGSYNEQF
TRBV6-1	-	TRBJ1-1	ASSERQSEAF
TRBV10-3	many	TRBJ2-2	AVKTGVSNTGELF
TRBV20-1	-	TRBJ2-7	SAPLWAEQY
TRBV2	-	TRBJ1-6	ASSATDRRNSPLH
TRBV18	many	TRBJ2-2	ASTGLNTGELF
TRBV5-8	many	TRBJ2-3	ASSLLTGGHTDTQY
TRBV7-7	many	TRBJ2-5	ASSLRTRETQY
TRBV5-1	-	TRBJ2-2	ASSIREVVDGELF
TRBV6-1	-	TRBJ2-3	ASSTAVGTVLTDTQY